This TCR beta chain is drawn from a study of early T cells in non-severe SARS-CoV-2 infection. Background on the study: Sequencing of bulk RNA from unsorted whole blood was done, without chain pairing.

One entry per CDR3 protein results from TCRdb running MiXCR on the 5' RACE reads. This table holds roughly 81,000 distinct CDR3 sequences, 5.5% to 7.5% found once. The CDR3 is 14 residues long. Trimming left V 7 bases short and J 8 bases short, with 20 bases between. CDR1 SGHTA and CDR2 FQGNSA come from the germline V gene. The specimen was whole blood. This clonotype was obtained from an adult who was a healthcare worker with PCR-confirmed SARS-CoV-2 infection or an uninfected control (not recorded which). The chain is built from TRBV7-2 and TRBJ1-2, with a possible D match to TRBD1 (6 bases). CDR3 sequence: CASTIGGFLRGYTF. DNA of the CDR3: TGTGCCAGCACCATAGGGGGGTTCTTGAGAGGCTACACCTTC. Based on the CDR3 plus reference TRBV7-2 and TRBJ1-2, the full variable domain is GAGVSQSPSNKVTEKGKDVELRCDPISGHTALYWYRQSLGQGLEFLIYFQGNSAPDKSGLPSDRFSAERTGGSVSTLTIQRTQQEDSAVYLCASTIGGFLRGYTFGSGTRLTVV.